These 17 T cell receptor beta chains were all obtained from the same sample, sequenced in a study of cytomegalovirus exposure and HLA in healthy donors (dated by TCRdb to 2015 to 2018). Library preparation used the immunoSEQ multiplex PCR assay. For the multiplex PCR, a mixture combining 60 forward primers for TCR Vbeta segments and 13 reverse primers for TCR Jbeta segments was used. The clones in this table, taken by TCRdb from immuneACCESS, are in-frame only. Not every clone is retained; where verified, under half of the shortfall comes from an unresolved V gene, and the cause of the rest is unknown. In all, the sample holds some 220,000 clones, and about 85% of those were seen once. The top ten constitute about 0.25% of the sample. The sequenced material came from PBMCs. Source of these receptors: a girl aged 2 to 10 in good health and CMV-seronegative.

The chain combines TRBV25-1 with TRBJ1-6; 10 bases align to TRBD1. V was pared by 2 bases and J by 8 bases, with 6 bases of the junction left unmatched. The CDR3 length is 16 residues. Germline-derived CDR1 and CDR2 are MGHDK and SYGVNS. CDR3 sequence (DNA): TGTGCCAGCAGTGAAGTTCTCGACAGGGGGCATTCACCCCTCCACTTT. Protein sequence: CASSEVLDRGHSPLHF. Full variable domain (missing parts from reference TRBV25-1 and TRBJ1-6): EADIYQTPRYLVIGTGKKITLECSQTMGHDKMYWYQQDPGMELHLIHYSYGVNSTEKGDLSSESTVSRIRTEHFPLTLESARPSHTSQYLCASSEVLDRGHSPLHFGNGTRLTVT.

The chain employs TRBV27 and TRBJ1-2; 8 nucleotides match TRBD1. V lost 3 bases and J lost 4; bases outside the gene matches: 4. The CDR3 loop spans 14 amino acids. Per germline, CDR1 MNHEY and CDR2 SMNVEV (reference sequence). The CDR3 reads CASSFIGQGYGYTF. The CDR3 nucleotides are TGTGCCAGCAGTTTTATTGGACAGGGCTATGGCTACACCTTC.

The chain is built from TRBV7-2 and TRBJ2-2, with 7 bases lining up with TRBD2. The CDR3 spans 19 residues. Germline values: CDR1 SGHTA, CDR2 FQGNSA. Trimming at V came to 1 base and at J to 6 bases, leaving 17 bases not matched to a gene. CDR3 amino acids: CASSLELARGPGVAGELFF. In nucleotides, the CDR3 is TGTGCCAGCAGCTTAGAACTAGCGAGGGGCCCGGGAGTGGCCGGGGAGCTGTTTTTT.

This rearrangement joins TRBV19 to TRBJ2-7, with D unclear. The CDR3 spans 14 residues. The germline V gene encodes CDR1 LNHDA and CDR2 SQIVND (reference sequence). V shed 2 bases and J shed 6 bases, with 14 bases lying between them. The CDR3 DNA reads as TGTGCCAGTAGTATACGCCGAACCCACTCCGAGCAGTACTTC. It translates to CASSIRRTHSEQYF.

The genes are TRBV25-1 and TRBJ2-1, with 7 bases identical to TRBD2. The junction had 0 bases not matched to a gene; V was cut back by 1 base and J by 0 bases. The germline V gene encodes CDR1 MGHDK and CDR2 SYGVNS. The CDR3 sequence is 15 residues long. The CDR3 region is CASSEWGGSYNEQFF. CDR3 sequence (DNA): TGTGCCAGCAGTGAATGGGGGGGCTCCTACAATGAGCAGTTCTTC.

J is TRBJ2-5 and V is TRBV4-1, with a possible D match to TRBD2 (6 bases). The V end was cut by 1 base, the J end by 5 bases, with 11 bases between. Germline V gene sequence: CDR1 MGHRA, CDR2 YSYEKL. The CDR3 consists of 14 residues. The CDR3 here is CASSQAGTWETQYF. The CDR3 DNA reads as TGCGCCAGCAGCCAAGCAGGGACTTGGGAGACCCAGTACTTC.

CDR3 sequence (DNA): TGCGCCAGCAGCTCCACAGGGGTCTCCTACGAGCAGTACTTC. It yields the protein CASSSTGVSYEQYF. V is TRBV5-1 and J is TRBJ2-7; 7 positions agree with TRBD1. The germline CDR1 and CDR2 sequences are SGHRS and YFSETQ. CDR3 length: 14 amino acids. V was pared by 3 bases and J by 0 bases, with 3 bases of the junction left unmatched.

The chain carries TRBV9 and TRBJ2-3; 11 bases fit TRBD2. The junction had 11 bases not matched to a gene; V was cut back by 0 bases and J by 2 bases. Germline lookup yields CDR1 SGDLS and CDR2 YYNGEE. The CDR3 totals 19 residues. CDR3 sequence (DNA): TGTGCCAGCAGCGTAGCTACGGGGGTAGCGGGGGGGCTCACAGATACGCAGTATTTT. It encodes CASSVATGVAGGLTDTQYF.

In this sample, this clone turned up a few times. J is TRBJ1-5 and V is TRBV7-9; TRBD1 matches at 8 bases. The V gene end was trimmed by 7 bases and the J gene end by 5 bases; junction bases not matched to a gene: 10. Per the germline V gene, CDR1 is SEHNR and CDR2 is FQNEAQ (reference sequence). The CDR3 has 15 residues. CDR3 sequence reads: CASNIWGQAYQPQHF. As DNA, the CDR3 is TGTGCCAGCAACATATGGGGACAGGCCTATCAGCCCCAGCATTTT.

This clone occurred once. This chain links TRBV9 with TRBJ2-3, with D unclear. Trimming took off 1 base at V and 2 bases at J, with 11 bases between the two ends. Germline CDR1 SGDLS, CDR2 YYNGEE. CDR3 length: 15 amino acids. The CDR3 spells CASSVIDSITDTQYF. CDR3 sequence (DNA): TGTGCCAGCAGCGTAATAGACTCTATCACAGATACGCAGTATTTT.

CDR3 loop: CASSPLEGAGQPQHF. In DNA form, the CDR3 reads TGCGCCAGCAGCCCCCTCGAGGGGGCGGGTCAGCCCCAGCATTTT. V and J are TRBV4-1 and TRBJ1-5; 7 bases are a match to TRBD1. The CDR3 loop spans 15 amino acids. The germline gives CDR1 MGHRA, CDR2 YSYEKL. V gave up 4 bases and J gave up 6 bases; unmatched junction bases: 9.

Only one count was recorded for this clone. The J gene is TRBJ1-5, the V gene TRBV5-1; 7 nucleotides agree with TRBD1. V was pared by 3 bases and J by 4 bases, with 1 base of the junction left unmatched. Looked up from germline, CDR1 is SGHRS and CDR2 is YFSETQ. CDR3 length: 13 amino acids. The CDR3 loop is CASSSDRNQPQHF. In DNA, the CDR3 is TGCGCCAGCAGCTCGGACAGGAATCAGCCCCAGCATTTT.

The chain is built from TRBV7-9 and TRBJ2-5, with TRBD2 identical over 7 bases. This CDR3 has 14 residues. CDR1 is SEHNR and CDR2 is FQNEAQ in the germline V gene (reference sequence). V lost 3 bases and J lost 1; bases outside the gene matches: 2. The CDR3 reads CASSFGGFQETQYF. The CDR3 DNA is TGTGCCAGCAGCTTCGGGGGGTTCCAAGAGACCCAGTACTTC.

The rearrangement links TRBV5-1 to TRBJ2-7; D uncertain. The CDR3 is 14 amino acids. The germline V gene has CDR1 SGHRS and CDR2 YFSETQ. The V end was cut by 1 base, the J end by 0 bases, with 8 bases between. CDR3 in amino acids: CASSLLVSSYEQYF. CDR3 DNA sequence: TGCGCCAGCAGCTTGTTGGTGAGCTCCTACGAGCAGTACTTC.

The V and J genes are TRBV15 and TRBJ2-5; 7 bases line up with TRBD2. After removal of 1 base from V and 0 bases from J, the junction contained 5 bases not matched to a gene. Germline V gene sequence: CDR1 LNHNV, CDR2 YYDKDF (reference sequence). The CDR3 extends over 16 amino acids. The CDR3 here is CATSRAQGGNQETQYF. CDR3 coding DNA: TGTGCCACCAGCAGAGCCCAGGGAGGGAACCAAGAGACCCAGTACTTC.

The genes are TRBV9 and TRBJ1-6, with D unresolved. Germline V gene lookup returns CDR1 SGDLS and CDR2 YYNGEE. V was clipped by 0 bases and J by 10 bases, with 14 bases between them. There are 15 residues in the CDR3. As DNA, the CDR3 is TGTGCCAGCAGCGTAGCTACTGGGAGCGGATCACCCCTCCACTTT. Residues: CASSVATGSGSPLHF.

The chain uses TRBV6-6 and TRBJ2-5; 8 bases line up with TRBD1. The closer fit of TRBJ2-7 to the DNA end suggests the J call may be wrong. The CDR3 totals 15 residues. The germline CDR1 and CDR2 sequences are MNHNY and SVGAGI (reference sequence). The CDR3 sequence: CASRGASGGHYEQYF. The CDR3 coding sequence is TGTGCCAGCAGGGGGGCCTCAGGGGGCCACTACGAGCAGTACTTC.